A single sample gave rise to the 18 T cell receptor beta chains below, sequenced in a study of T cells in Graves' hyperthyroidism and ophthalmopathy. Authors of the study amplified TCR beta CDR3 regions from RNA transcripts. Researchers ran a first-round RT-PCR on the TCR CDR3 using the HTBI primer set. TCRdb reprocessed the multiplex PCR reads with MiXCR, giving one entry per CDR3 protein. The sample contains roughly 290,000 distinct CDR3 sequences, roughly 13% of which appear only once. Sequenced: blood. The receptors come from a woman between 40 and 55 years old with Graves' hyperthyroidism.

Many counts were recorded for this clonotype. This chain links TRBV7-2 with TRBJ1-1; D perhaps matches TRBD1 (5 bases). CDR3 length: 17 residues. V lost 5 bases and J 1 base, leaving 20 bases between the germline ends. Germline values: CDR1 SGHTA, CDR2 FQGNSA. The CDR3 sequence is CASSPGRTTYRNTEAFF. The DNA for the CDR3 is TGTGCCAGCAGCCCCGGGCGGACAACCTACCGGAACACTGAAGCTTTCTTT.

This sequence joins TRBV25-1 and TRBJ1-5, with D possibly matching TRBD1 (5 bases). The CDR3 has 13 amino acids. The germline CDR1 and CDR2 sequences are MGHDK and SYGVNS. V lost 9 bases and J 2 bases, leaving 11 bases between the germline ends. The CDR3 loop reads CASSGLGNQPQHF. The CDR3 nucleotides read TGTGCCAGTTCAGGGTTGGGCAATCAGCCCCAGCATTTT.

There are many counts of this clonotype. The chain combines TRBV6-1 with TRBJ1-4; no clear D gene. The CDR3 is 13 residues long. With 3 bases removed from V and 6 bases from J, the gap between germline ends came to 8 bases. Germline CDR1 is MNHNS and CDR2 is SASEGT. CDR3 coding DNA: TGTGCCAGCAGTGAGGGGATTTATGAAAAACTGTTTTTT. Protein product: CASSEGIYEKLFF.

The rearrangement links TRBV3-1 to TRBJ2-1; 11 bases are shared with TRBD1. Germline assignment: CDR1 LGHDT and CDR2 YNNKEL (reference sequence). The ends lost 4 bases at V and 5 bases at J; junction bases unmatched: 4. There are 15 residues in the CDR3. CDR3 DNA: TGTGCCAGCAGCCCCGGGACAGGGGGACACAATGAGCAGTTCTTC. Protein product: CASSPGTGGHNEQFF.

This clonotype was counted many times. CDR3 nucleotide sequence: TGTGCCACCAGTGACCGGACAGGTTACAGCTCCTACAATGAGCAGTTCTTC. Translated, it gives CATSDRTGYSSYNEQFF. The rearrangement links TRBV24-1 to TRBJ2-1, with 7 bases aligning to TRBD1. CDR1 is KGHDR, CDR2 SFDVKD, per germline. V dropped 4 bases and J dropped 0; count of bases not matched to a gene: 8. The length of the CDR3 is 17 residues.

Comment on this clonotype: Its ends do not fully match the called genes, so a read error is possible. The rearrangement links TRBV7-7 to TRBJ2-5, with D possibly matching TRBD1 (5 bases). From germline, CDR1 is SSHAT and CDR2 FNYEAQ (reference sequence). The CDR3 contains 15 residues. CDR3 residues: CASSLVGRGQETQYF. DNA for the CDR3: TGTGCTAGCAGCTTAGTAGGAAGGGGCCAAGAGACCCAGTACTTC.

This clonotype was detected ten times or more. The chain joins TRBV6-1 to TRBJ1-5; D is undetermined. This CDR3 is 13 amino acids long. The V end lost 4 bases, the J end lost 5 bases, and 9 bases lay between the germline ends. Germline values: CDR1 MNHNS, CDR2 SASEGT. CDR3 sequence reads: CASSGARDQPQHF. The CDR3 bases are TGTGCCAGCAGTGGGGCGAGAGATCAGCCCCAGCATTTT.

This clonotype was found many times. CDR3 residues: CASSLGLAGVSSYNEQFF. CDR3 sequence (DNA): TGTGCCAGCAGCTTAGGGCTAGCGGGAGTTTCCTCCTACAATGAGCAGTTCTTC. The J gene is TRBJ2-1, the V gene TRBV7-2, with 10 bases fitting TRBD2. This CDR3 is built from 18 residues. V lost 1 base and J lost 0; bases outside the gene matches: 6. Germline values: CDR1 SGHTA, CDR2 FQGNSA.

This clonotype was observed many times. The genes are TRBV27 and TRBJ1-1; 8 bases are a match to TRBD1. Germline V gene lookup returns CDR1 MNHEY and CDR2 SMNVEV (reference sequence). The V gene end was trimmed by 1 base and the J gene end by 11 bases; junction bases not matched to a gene: 3. The CDR3 is 12 amino acids. The CDR3 region is CASSLWGQEAFF. CDR3 DNA sequence: TGTGCCAGCAGTTTATGGGGACAGGAGGCTTTCTTT.

This clonotype was found many times. The J gene is TRBJ2-3, the V gene TRBV6-2 or TRBV6-3, with 7 positions matching TRBD1. In germline, CDR1 is MNHEY, CDR2 SVGEGT. J gave up 3 bases and V 5 bases, and 5 bases lay outside the gene matches. CDR3 length equals 14 residues. CDR3 bases: TGTGCCAGCAGTCGACAGGGAAGGACAGATACGCAGTATTTT. It is translated as CASSRQGRTDTQYF.

This clonotype was seen ten or more times. This chain uses TRBV2 with TRBJ1-5, with D uncertain. V lost 2 bases to trimming and J lost 6 bases, with 11 bases between them. From germline, CDR1 is SNHLY and CDR2 FYNNEI. This CDR3 is 14 amino acids long. Written as DNA, the CDR3 is TGTGCCAGCAGTGAAAACGACGCGGGTCAGCCCCAGCATTTT. Translating gives CASSENDAGQPQHF.

The V and J genes are TRBV7-9 and TRBJ2-2; possible D gene TRBD1, 6 bases. The germline V gene has CDR1 SEHNR and CDR2 FQNEAQ (reference sequence). V was shortened by 1 base and J by 5 bases, with 11 bases between the two germline ends. There are 15 residues in the CDR3. The CDR3 here is CASSLVTGRTGELFF. The DNA for the CDR3 is TGTGCCAGCAGCTTAGTAACAGGGCGAACCGGGGAGCTGTTTTTT.

In this sample, this clonotype turned up many times. The chain recombines TRBV2 with TRBJ2-5; the D gene is possibly TRBD2 (5 bases). The V gene lost 11 bases and the J gene lost 4 bases, with 14 bases spanning the gap. Germline-derived CDR1 and CDR2 are SNHLY and FYNNEI. The CDR3 length is 12 residues. CDR3 region: CAGLKGGETQYF. The CDR3 bases are TGTGCCGGATTAAAAGGAGGAGAGACCCAGTACTTC.

There are many counts of this clonotype. The V and J genes are TRBV2 and TRBJ1-1; possibly TRBD1 for D (5 bases). Trimming left V 7 bases short and J 0 bases short, with 9 bases between. This CDR3 is 13 amino acids long. Germline CDR1 SNHLY, CDR2 FYNNEI. The CDR3 loop is CASKDRLNTEAFF. The CDR3 region has the DNA TGTGCCAGCAAAGACAGACTGAACACTGAAGCTTTCTTT.

Concerning this clonotype: Its ends do not fully match the called genes, so a read error is possible. The rearrangement links TRBV2 to TRBJ2-7; D is possibly TRBD1 or TRBD2 (6 bases each). Germline CDR1 reads SNHLY; CDR2 reads FYNNEI. The CDR3 spans 13 residues. The CDR3 nucleotides are TGTGTCAGCATGGAGGGGGGATACTACGAGCAGTACTTC. This translates into CVSMEGGYYEQYF.

This clonotype was seen at least ten times. V is TRBV27 and J is TRBJ1-5; D remains unclear. This CDR3 comprises 15 residues. Germline values: CDR1 MNHEY, CDR2 SMNVEV (reference sequence). V was shortened by 0 bases and J by 3 bases, with 9 bases between the two germline ends. The CDR3 DNA reads TGTGCCAGCAGTTTATCGGACGGTTACAATCAGCCCCAGCATTTT. Its translation is CASSLSDGYNQPQHF.

To note about this clonotype: It may be a read error: a sequence one base away is much more abundant. The genes are TRBV29-1 and TRBJ2-3; D is tentatively TRBD1 or TRBD2 (6 bases each). Trimming cost V 4 bases and J 6 bases, with 14 bases left between them. CDR3 length: 13 residues. Germline CDR1 reads SQVTM; CDR2 reads ANQGSEA. CDR3 in DNA: TGCAGCGTTGGTGGGGGGCGGTCGGATACGCAGTATTTT. Its protein is CSVGGGRSDTQYF.

In this sample, this clonotype turned up a few times. This rearrangement joins TRBV30 to TRBJ2-2; tentatively, D is TRBD1 or TRBD2 (6 bases each). Germline values: CDR1 GTSNPN, CDR2 SVGIG (reference sequence). Trimming took off 3 bases at V and 4 bases at J, with 15 bases between the two ends. This CDR3 comprises 15 residues. The CDR3 DNA reads TGTGCCTGGAGGGTACAGGGAGGCATCACCGGGGAGCTGTTTTTT. It translates to CAWRVQGGITGELFF.